The rows below give T cell receptor beta chains drawn from one sample of a study of radiation and T cells in renal cell carcinoma. Here immunoSEQ multiplex PCR was the method, and the copy in TCRdb shows in-frame clones only, minus some. The data hold just over 15,000 clones, with 64% observed a single time. The sample consisted of tumor tissue, taken from a patient whose treatment included radiotherapy and nephrectomy. The receptors stem from a woman in her seventies with renal cell carcinoma. Each CDR3 is given with its conserved first and last residue. The order of the fields is D gene, clone size, CDR3 length, J gene, V gene, CDR3 protein, CDR3 DNA. D genes are given only for firm matches. Size is stated for part of the rows, as once, few or many counts, or as a class when the clone is expanded.

TRBD1 | hyperexpanded | 16 | TRBJ1-6 | TRBV6-6 | CASSRDSPTYNSPLHF | TGTGCCAGCAGTCGGGACAGTCCGACCTATAATTCACCCCTCCACTTT
. | . | 14 | TRBJ2-3 | TRBV5-1 | CASSLGRSTDTQYF | TGCGCCAGCAGCTTGGGGCGGAGCACAGATACGCAGTATTTT
. | few | 12 | TRBJ2-7 | TRBV27 | CASSFPPHEQYF | TGTGCCAGCAGTTTCCCCCCCCACGAGCAGTACTTC
TRBD2 | . | 15 | TRBJ2-1 | TRBV27 | CASSFSSGGENEQFF | TGTGCCAGCAGTTTTTCTAGCGGGGGAGAAAATGAGCAGTTCTTC
TRBD1 | . | 14 | TRBJ2-2 | TRBV10-3 | CATRTQGATGELFF | TGTGCCACAAGGACACAGGGGGCCACCGGGGAGCTGTTTTTT
. | . | 17 | TRBJ1-5 | TRBV15 | CATSRVGVYGRNQPQHF | TGTGCCACCAGCAGAGTAGGGGTCTACGGGCGCAATCAGCCCCAGCATTTT
. | . | 15 | TRBJ2-7 | TRBV6-1 | CASSEMGPTDYEQYF | TGTGCCAGCAGTGAAATGGGGCCTACGGATTACGAGCAGTACTTC
. | once | 9 | TRBJ2-7 | TRBV10-3 | CAIKDEQYF | TGTGCCATCAAGGACGAGCAGTACTTC
. | . | 17 | TRBJ2-3 | TRBV14 | CASSPVAATRSTDTQYF | TGTGCCAGCAGCCCGGTAGCGGCGACAAGGAGCACAGATACGCAGTATTTT
. | once | 15 | TRBJ2-6 | TRBV6-1 | CASSEAVAGANVLTF | TGTGCCAGCAGTGAAGCCGTGGCTGGGGCCAACGTCCTGACTTTC
. | . | 15 | TRBJ1-1 | TRBV7-2 | CASSLGRAQVVEAFF | TGTGCCAGCAGCCTTGGGCGGGCCCAGGTTGTTGAAGCTTTCTTT
TRBD2 | . | 15 | TRBJ2-3 | TRBV18 | CASSPGAGGSDTQYF | TGTGCCAGCTCACCAGGAGCGGGAGGGTCAGATACGCAGTATTTT
. | . | 13 | TRBJ2-2 | TRBV7-9 | CASIPMGPGELFF | TGTGCCAGCATTCCGATGGGTCCCGGGGAGCTGTTTTTT
. | . | 12 | TRBJ2-5 | TRBV5-1 | CASGQGQETQYF | TGCGCCAGTGGACAAGGACAAGAGACCCAGTACTTC
. | . | 15 | TRBJ2-7 | TRBV19 | CASSMGRDGSYEQYF | TGTGCCAGTAGTATGGGGCGTGACGGCTCCTACGAGCAGTACTTC
. | . | 14 | TRBJ2-7 | TRBV15 | CATSRKPSPDEQYF | TGTGCCACCAGCAGAAAACCCTCTCCTGATGAGCAGTACTTC
. | . | 13 | TRBJ1-2 | TRBV21-1 | CASSTLQGYGYTF | TGTGCCAGCAGCACACTACAGGGGTATGGCTACACCTTC
. | . | 12 | TRBJ2-3 | TRBV9 | CASSVVADTQYF | TGTGCCAGCAGCGTAGTGGCAGATACGCAGTATTTT
TRBD1 | . | 15 | TRBJ1-2 | TRBV18 | CASSQPGQGAYGYTF | TGTGCCAGCTCACAACCGGGACAGGGAGCCTATGGCTACACCTTC
. | few | 12 | TRBJ2-7 | TRBV7-9 | CASSIQGYEQYF | TGTGCCAGCAGCATACAGGGCTACGAGCAGTACTTC
. | . | 10 | TRBJ2-7 | TRBV20-1 | CSASNYAQYF | TGCAGTGCTAGTAACTACGCGCAGTACTTC
. | . | 13 | TRBJ2-2 | TRBV6-5 | CASSYSYPGELFF | TGTGCCAGCAGTTACTCGTATCCCGGGGAGCTGTTTTTT
. | . | 15 | TRBJ2-1 | TRBV5-6 | CASSRGLSSYNEQFF | TGTGCCAGCAGTCGGGGACTGAGCTCCTACAATGAGCAGTTCTTC
. | . | 13 | TRBJ1-2 | TRBV6-5 | CASSYGEAGGYTF | TGTGCCAGCAGTTACGGGGAAGCGGGCGGCTACACCTTC
. | . | 17 | TRBJ1-3 | TRBV9 | CASSVGVGPLSGNTIYF | TGTGCCAGCAGCGTAGGGGTCGGGCCACTCTCTGGAAACACCATATATTTT
TRBD2 | . | 14 | TRBJ2-1 | TRBV4-2 | CASSQALAGDEQFF | TGTGCCAGCAGCCAAGCACTAGCGGGAGATGAGCAGTTCTTC
. | once | 14 | TRBJ2-7 | TRBV6-5 | CASRTGPSSYEQYF | TGTGCCAGCAGAACAGGTCCAAGCTCCTACGAGCAGTACTTC
. | . | 14 | TRBJ2-5 | TRBV7-9 | CASSVQAYQETQYF | TGTGCCAGCAGCGTACAGGCGTACCAAGAGACCCAGTACTTC
TRBD2 | medium-sized | 16 | TRBJ2-3 | TRBV5-6 | CASSYGLAGVVDTQYF | TGTGCCAGCAGCTATGGACTAGCGGGTGTTGTAGATACGCAGTATTTT
TRBD1 | . | 15 | TRBJ2-1 | TRBV5-1 | CASSFGQGMDNEQFF | TGCGCCAGCAGCTTTGGACAGGGGATGGACAATGAGCAGTTCTTC
. | . | 12 | TRBJ1-2 | TRBV7-9 | CASSLAVGGYTF | TGTGCCAGCAGCTTAGCGGTTGGGGGCTACACCTTC